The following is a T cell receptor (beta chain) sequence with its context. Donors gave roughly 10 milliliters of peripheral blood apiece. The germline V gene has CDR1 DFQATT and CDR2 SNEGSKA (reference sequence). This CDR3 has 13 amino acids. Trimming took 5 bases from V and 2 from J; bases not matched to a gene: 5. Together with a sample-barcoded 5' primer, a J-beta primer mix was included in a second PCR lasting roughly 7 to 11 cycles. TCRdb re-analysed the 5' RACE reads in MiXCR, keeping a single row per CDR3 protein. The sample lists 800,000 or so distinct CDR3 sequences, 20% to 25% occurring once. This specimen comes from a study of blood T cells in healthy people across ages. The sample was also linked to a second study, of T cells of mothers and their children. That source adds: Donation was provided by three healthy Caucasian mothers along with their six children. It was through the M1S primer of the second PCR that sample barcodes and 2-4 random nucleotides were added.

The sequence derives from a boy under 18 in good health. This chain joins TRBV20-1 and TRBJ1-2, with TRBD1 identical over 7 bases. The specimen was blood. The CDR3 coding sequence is TGCAGTGCTCCCACGGGACAGAACTATGGCTACACCTTC. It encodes CSAPTGQNYGYTF.